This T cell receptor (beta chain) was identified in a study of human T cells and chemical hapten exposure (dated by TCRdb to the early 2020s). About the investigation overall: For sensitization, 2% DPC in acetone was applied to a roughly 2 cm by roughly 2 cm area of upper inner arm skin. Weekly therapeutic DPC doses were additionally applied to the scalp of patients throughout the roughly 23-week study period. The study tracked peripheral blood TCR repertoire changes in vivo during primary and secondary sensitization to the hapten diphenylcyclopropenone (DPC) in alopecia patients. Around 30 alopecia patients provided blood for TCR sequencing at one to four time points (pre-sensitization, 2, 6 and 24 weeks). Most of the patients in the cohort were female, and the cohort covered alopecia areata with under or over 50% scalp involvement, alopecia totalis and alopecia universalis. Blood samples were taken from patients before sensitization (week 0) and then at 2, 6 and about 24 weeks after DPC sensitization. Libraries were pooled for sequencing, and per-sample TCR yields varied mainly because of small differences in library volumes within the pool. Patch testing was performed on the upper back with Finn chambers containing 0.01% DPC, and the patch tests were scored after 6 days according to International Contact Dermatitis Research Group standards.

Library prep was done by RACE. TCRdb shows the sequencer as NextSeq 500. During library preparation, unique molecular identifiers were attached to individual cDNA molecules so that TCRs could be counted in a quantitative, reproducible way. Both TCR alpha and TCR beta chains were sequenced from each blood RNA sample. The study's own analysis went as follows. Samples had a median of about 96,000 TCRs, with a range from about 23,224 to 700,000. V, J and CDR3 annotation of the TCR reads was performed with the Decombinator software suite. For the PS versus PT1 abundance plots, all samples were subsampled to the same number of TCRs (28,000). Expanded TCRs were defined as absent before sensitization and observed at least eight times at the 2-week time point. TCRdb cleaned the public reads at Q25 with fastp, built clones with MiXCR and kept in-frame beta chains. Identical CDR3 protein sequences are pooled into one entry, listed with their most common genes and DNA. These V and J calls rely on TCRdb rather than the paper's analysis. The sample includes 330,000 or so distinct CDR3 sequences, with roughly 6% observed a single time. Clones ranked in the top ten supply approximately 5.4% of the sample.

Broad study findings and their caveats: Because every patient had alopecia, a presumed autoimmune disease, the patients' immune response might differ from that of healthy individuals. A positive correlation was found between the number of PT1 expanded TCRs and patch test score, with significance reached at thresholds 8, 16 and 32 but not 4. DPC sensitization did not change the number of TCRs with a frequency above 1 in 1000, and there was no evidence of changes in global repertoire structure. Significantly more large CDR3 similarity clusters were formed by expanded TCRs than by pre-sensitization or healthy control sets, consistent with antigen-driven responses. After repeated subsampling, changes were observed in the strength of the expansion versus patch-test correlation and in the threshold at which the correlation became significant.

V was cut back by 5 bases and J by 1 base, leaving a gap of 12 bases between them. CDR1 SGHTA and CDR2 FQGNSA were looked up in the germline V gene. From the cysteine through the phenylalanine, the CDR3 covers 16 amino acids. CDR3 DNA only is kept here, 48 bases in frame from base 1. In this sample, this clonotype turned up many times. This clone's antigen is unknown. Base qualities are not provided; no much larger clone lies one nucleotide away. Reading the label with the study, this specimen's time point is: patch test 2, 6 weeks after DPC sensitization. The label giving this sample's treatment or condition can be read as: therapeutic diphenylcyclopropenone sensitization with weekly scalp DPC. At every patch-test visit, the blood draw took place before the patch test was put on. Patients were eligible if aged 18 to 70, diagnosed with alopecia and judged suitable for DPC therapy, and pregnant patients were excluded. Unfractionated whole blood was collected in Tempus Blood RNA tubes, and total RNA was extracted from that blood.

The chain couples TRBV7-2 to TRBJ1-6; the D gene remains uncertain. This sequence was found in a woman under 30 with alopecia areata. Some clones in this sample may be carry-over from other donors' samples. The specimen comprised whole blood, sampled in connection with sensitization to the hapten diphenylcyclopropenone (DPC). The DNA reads TGTGCCAGCAGCCATCAATTGGGTTCCTATAATTCACCCCTCCACTTT. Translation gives CASSHQLGSYNSPLHF.